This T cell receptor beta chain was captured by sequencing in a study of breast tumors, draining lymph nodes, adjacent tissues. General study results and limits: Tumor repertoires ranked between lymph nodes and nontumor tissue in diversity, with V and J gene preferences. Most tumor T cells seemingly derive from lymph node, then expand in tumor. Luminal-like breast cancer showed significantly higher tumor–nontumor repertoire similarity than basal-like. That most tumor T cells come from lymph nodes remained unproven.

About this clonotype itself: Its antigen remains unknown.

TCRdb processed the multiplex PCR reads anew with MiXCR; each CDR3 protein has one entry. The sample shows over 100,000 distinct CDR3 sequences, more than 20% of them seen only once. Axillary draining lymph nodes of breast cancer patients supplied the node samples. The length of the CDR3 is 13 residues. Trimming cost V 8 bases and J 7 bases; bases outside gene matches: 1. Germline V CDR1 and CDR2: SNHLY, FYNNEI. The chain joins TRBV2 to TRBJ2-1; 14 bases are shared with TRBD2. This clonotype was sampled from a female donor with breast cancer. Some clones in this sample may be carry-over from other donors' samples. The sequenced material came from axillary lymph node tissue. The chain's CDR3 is CASGTSGSNEQFF. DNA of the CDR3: TGTGCCAGCGGGACTAGCGGGAGTAATGAGCAGTTCTTC.